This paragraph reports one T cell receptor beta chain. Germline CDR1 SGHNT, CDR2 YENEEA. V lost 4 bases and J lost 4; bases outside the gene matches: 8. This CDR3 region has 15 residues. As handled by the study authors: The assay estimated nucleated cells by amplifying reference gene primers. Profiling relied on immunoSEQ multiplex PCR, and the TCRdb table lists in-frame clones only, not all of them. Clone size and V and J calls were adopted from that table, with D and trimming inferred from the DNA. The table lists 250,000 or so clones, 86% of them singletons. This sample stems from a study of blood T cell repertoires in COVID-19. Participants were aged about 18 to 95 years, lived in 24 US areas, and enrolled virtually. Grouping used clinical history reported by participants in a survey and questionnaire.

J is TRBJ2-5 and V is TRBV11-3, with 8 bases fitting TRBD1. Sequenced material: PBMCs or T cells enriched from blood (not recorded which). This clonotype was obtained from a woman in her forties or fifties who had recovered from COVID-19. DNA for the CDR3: TGTGCCAGCAGCTCGTCGACAGGGGTGGGAGAGACCCAGTACTTC. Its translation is CASSSSTGVGETQYF. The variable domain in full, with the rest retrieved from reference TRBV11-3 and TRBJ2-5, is EAGVVQSPRYKIIEKKQPVAFWCNPISGHNTLYWYLQNLGQGPELLIRYENEEAVDDSQLPKDRFSAERLKGVDSTLKIQPAELGDSAVYLCASSSSTGVGETQYFGPGTRLLVL.